The next 29 T cell receptor beta chains were all read from a single sample in a study of T cells after posttransplantation cyclophosphamide. Generated by immunoSEQ multiplex PCR, the TCRdb table keeps only in-frame clones and is missing some. This table holds thousands of clones, roughly 77% found once. Methotrexate plus calcineurin inhibitor accompanied controls' myeloablative marrow transplants; sampling was 1 year later. This material consisted of PBMCs, taken after allogeneic stem cell transplant with calcineurin inhibitor and methotrexate. These receptors all come from a female patient between 50 and 60 years old who received an allogeneic stem cell transplant from an unrelated donor, was CMV-positive, and had acute and chronic GVHD. Certain T cells may be donor cells from the graft.

The V call is TRBV6-5, the J call TRBJ1-1, with TRBD1 matching over 8 bases. CDR1 MNHEY and CDR2 SVGAGI come from the germline V gene. V lost 2 bases, J lost 9 bases, and 8 bases stayed unmatched. This CDR3 is 14 amino acids long. CDR3 protein: CASSYRRVRGQAFF. In DNA form, the CDR3 reads TGTGCCAGCAGTTACCGCAGGGTCAGGGGGCAAGCTTTCTTT.

The rearrangement joins TRBV28 to TRBJ2-7; D may be TRBD1 (6 bases). The V end lost 4 bases, the J end lost 2 bases, and 24 bases lay between the germline ends. Germline assignment: CDR1 MDHEN and CDR2 SYDVKM. The CDR3 runs to 18 residues. This CDR3 is CASSSFFPRDNTPYEQYF. CDR3 nucleotide sequence: TGTGCCAGCAGTTCTTTTTTTCCCAGGGACAACACACCCTACGAGCAGTACTTC.

The chain couples TRBV5-4 to TRBJ1-4; D gene ambiguous. With 4 bases removed from V and 7 bases from J, the gap between germline ends came to 14 bases. Germline CDR1 is SGHNT and CDR2 is YYREEE (reference sequence). This CDR3 is 14 amino acids long. CDR3 bases: TGTGCCAGCAGCCCACGCGGCGGGAGTGAAAAACTGTTTTTT. This encodes CASSPRGGSEKLFF.

As to this clone: One junction end does not reproduce the germline sequence, and a read error may be involved. The chain couples TRBV6-5 to TRBJ1-2; D call uncertain. Per germline, CDR1 MNHEY and CDR2 SVGAGI. This CDR3 region has 14 residues. CDR3 residues: CAISEFTENYGYTF. The CDR3 nucleotides are TGTGCCATCAGTGAGTTCACGGAGAACTATGGCTACACCTTC.

This sequence joins TRBV9 and TRBJ1-4, with 7 nucleotides matching TRBD1. The CDR3 spans 15 residues. The J segment lost 12 bases and the V segment lost 4 bases, leaving 15 bases of the junction unmatched. Germline V gives CDR1 SGDLS, CDR2 YYNGEE. The CDR3 loop reads CASSPRGQPTGELFF. The CDR3 nucleotides are TGTGCCAGCAGCCCTCGGGGACAGCCTACGGGAGAACTGTTTTTT.

The V and J genes are TRBV7-9 and TRBJ2-2; TRBD1 might be the D (5 bases). The CDR3 has 16 amino acids. The germline V and J ends were trimmed by 5 bases and 4 bases, with 17 bases remaining between them. Germline V gene sequence: CDR1 SEHNR, CDR2 FQNEAQ (reference sequence). The CDR3 DNA reads as TGTGCCAGCAGCCACTCTCTACAGGTCCTCACCGGGGAGCTGTTTTTT. It yields the protein CASSHSLQVLTGELFF.

A word on this clone: A read error is the likely source, as a far larger clone sits one nucleotide away. V usage is TRBV2 and J usage is TRBJ1-5, with D possibly being TRBD1 (5 bases). In germline, CDR1 is SNHLY, CDR2 FYNNEI. This CDR3 is built from 16 residues. CDR3 residues: CAGRSSGLSNQQPQHF. The CDR3 coding sequence is TGTGCCGGCAGATCCTCGGGACTGTCAAATCAGCAGCCCCAGCATTTT.

The table lists this clone with a few counts. This chain links TRBV10-2 with TRBJ1-5, with 9 bases fitting TRBD1. Germline-derived CDR1 and CDR2 are WSHSY and SAAADI. The CDR3 contains 13 residues. The ends lost 8 bases at V and 4 bases at J; junction bases unmatched: 3. CDR3 DNA: TGCGCCAGCGGGGGGACAGGGAATCAGCCCCAGCATTTT. Protein: CASGGTGNQPQHF.

Written as DNA, the CDR3 is TGTGCCAGCAGCTTAAAAACAGGGTATAATGAAAAACTGTTTTTT. It yields the protein CASSLKTGYNEKLFF. The chain combines TRBV7-2 with TRBJ1-4, with D perhaps TRBD1 (6 bases). Trimming shortened V by 2 bases and J by 4 bases, and 11 bases separated the two germline ends. The CDR3 runs to 15 residues. Germline assignment: CDR1 SGHTA and CDR2 FQGNSA.

The chain uses TRBV6-5 and TRBJ1-1; the D gene is possibly TRBD1 (6 bases). This CDR3 is 14 amino acids long. V lost 2 bases to trimming and J lost 5 bases, with 12 bases between them. Germline CDR1 is MNHEY and CDR2 is SVGAGI. DNA of the CDR3: TGTGCCAGCAGTTACAACAGGGCGGGTACTGAAGCTTTCTTT. Protein product: CASSYNRAGTEAFF.

The chain couples TRBV5-1 to TRBJ2-7, with a weak D call TRBD1 (5 bases). Germline V gene lookup returns CDR1 SGHRS and CDR2 YFSETQ. The V end was cut by 4 bases, the J end by 3 bases, with 26 bases between. The CDR3 sequence is 18 residues long. This chain's CDR3 is CASSPTQLDSPIVYEQYF. In nucleotides, the CDR3 is TGCGCCAGCAGCCCCACTCAACTTGACAGTCCTATCGTCTACGAGCAGTACTTC.

The CDR3 is CAISESTSGTDTQYF. CDR3 nucleotides: TGTGCCATCAGTGAGTCTACTAGCGGGACAGATACGCAGTATTTT. V usage is TRBV10-3 and J usage is TRBJ2-3, with 9 bases matching TRBD2. This CDR3 contains 15 residues. The V and J ends lost 0 bases and 3 bases, in that order; junction bases with no gene match: 1. CDR1 and CDR2 (germline): ENHRY, SYGVKD.

The chain couples TRBV7-3 to TRBJ2-1, with D perhaps matching TRBD2 (7 bases). This CDR3 has 16 amino acids. Germline V lookup: CDR1 SGHTA, CDR2 FQGTGA. Trimming took 5 bases from V and 0 from J, leaving 14 bases between them. CDR3 in DNA: TGTGCCAGCAGCCGCGCGGGGGCTAGCTCCTACAATGAGCAGTTCTTC. Translated, it gives CASSRAGASSYNEQFF.

By proportion, this clone is medium-sized. The chain recombines TRBV29-1 with TRBJ1-3; unclear D gene. The CDR3 totals 12 residues. The germline CDR1 and CDR2 sequences are SQVTM and ANQGSEA. Trimming removed 7 bases at V and 4 bases at J, with 11 bases between. The CDR3 is CSALLPGNTIYF. The CDR3, as DNA: TGCAGCGCCTTGCTACCGGGAAACACCATATATTTT.

This sequence joins TRBV29-1 and TRBJ2-7, with 8 bases matching TRBD1. The CDR3 consists of 11 residues. Germline CDR1 SQVTM, CDR2 ANQGSEA. With 5 bases clipped from V and 3 bases from J, the junction kept 0 bases outside the gene matches. The CDR3 spells CSVTGGYEQYF. CDR3 coding DNA: TGCAGCGTTACAGGGGGCTACGAGCAGTACTTC.

This clone was recorded once. This chain joins TRBV9 and TRBJ2-3, with a weak D call TRBD2 (6 bases). Germline CDR1 is SGDLS and CDR2 is YYNGEE. Trimming took 0 bases from V and 6 from J, leaving 11 bases between them. This CDR3 contains 14 residues. This CDR3 reads CASSVVSGRDTQYF. The CDR3 nucleotides are TGTGCCAGCAGCGTAGTGTCAGGGAGGGATACGCAGTATTTT.

The chain recombines TRBV5-1 with TRBJ1-3, with D perhaps TRBD1 (5 bases). Trimming shortened V by 4 bases and J by 0 bases, and 23 bases separated the two germline ends. CDR1 is SGHRS and CDR2 is YFSETQ in the germline V gene. The length of the CDR3 is 19 residues. The chain's CDR3 is CASSLRTPTPQSSGNTIYF. As DNA, the CDR3 is TGCGCCAGCAGCCTCCGGACACCTACTCCCCAGAGCTCTGGAAACACCATATATTTT.

The chain carries TRBV7-9 and TRBJ1-2; D not resolved. V lost 5 bases to trimming and J lost 5 bases, with 12 bases between them. The CDR3 is made up of 13 amino acids. Germline CDR1 SEHNR, CDR2 FQNEAQ (reference sequence). The CDR3 DNA sequence: TGTGCCAGCAGCCGGGTAGCCGAATATGGCTACACCTTC. As protein: CASSRVAEYGYTF.

The J gene is TRBJ1-2, the V gene TRBV28, with D maybe TRBD1 (5 bases). The CDR3 contains 11 residues. CDR1 is MDHEN and CDR2 is SYDVKM in the germline V gene. The ends were cut back, 9 bases at V and 8 bases at J, with 13 bases in the middle. DNA for the CDR3: TGTGCCAGTCGTGGGGGGGTCGGCTACACCTTC. Translating gives CASRGGVGYTF.

This clone was seen a single time. This chain connects TRBV15 to TRBJ2-7; tentatively, D is TRBD1 (6 bases). The germline gives CDR1 LNHNV, CDR2 YYDKDF (reference sequence). The CDR3 spans 14 residues. V was pared by 3 bases and J by 4 bases, with 13 bases between. Written as DNA, the CDR3 is TGTGCCACCAGCAGGCGGAGAGGGGGATACGAGCAGTACTTC. Translation gives CATSRRRGGYEQYF.

The gene calls are TRBV4-1 and TRBJ2-3; TRBD1 might be the D (6 bases). Trimming removed 2 bases at V and 2 bases at J, with 14 bases between. This CDR3 has 16 amino acids. Germline CDR1 reads MGHRA; CDR2 reads YSYEKL. The CDR3 coding sequence is TGCGCCAGCAGCCAAATAACAGGGAGTGACACAGATACGCAGTATTTT. The encoded protein is CASSQITGSDTDTQYF.

V and J are TRBV5-1 and TRBJ2-7; TRBD2 is a possible D gene (6 bases). Trimming removed 6 bases at V and 9 bases at J, with 22 bases between. The CDR3 consists of 14 residues. From germline, CDR1 is SGHRS and CDR2 YFSETQ. CDR3 region: CASTGVPGRLGQYF. The CDR3 DNA sequence: TGCGCCAGCACCGGGGTCCCAGGGAGACTAGGGCAGTACTTC. The entire variable domain, with the rest obtained from reference TRBV5-1 and TRBJ2-7, is as follows: KAGVTQTPRYLIKTRGQQVTLSCSPISGHRSVSWYQQTPGQGLQFLFEYFSETQRNKGNFPGRFSGRQFSNSRSEMNVSTLELGDSALYLCASTGVPGRLGQYFGPGTRLTVT.

This clone is labeled as large. This same CDR3 is encoded by further DNA sequences in the sample. The chain has TRBV5-1 and TRBJ2-1; tentative D call: TRBD2 (5 bases). V shed 0 bases and J shed 8 bases, with 12 bases lying between them. CDR1 and CDR2 from the germline V gene are SGHRS and YFSETQ. The CDR3 has 14 amino acids. The CDR3 DNA reads as TGCGCCAGCAGCTTGGGGGGAGTAAGAGATGAGCAGTTCTTC. As protein: CASSLGGVRDEQFF.

Concerning this clone itself: Other DNA sequences from this sample encode an identical CDR3 as well. J is TRBJ2-3 and V is TRBV7-2; TRBD2 aligns across 7 bases. V lost 1 base to trimming and J lost 0 bases; unmatched junction nucleotides: 7. CDR1 and CDR2 (germline): SGHTA, FQGNSA. CDR3 size: 17 residues. DNA for the CDR3: TGTGCCAGCAGCTTAGGCCCAGCGGGGCTTAGCACAGATACGCAGTATTTT. This translates into CASSLGPAGLSTDTQYF.

The gene calls are TRBV29-1 and TRBJ1-2; no clear D gene. The germline CDR1 and CDR2 sequences are SQVTM and ANQGSEA. The length of the CDR3 is 14 residues. V gave up 7 bases and J gave up 0 bases, with 15 bases separating them. CDR3 nucleotides: TGCAGCGCCCCTGCAGGAGGAACTAACTATGGCTACACCTTC. It translates to CSAPAGGTNYGYTF.

Only a few counts were recorded for this clone. This chain links TRBV5-1 with TRBJ1-2; D is perhaps TRBD1 (5 bases). Germline V gene lookup returns CDR1 SGHRS and CDR2 YFSETQ. The CDR3 covers 15 residues. The V gene lost 4 bases and the J gene lost 5 bases, with 18 bases spanning the gap. CDR3 region: CASSITQGVGYGYTF. The CDR3 coding sequence is TGCGCCAGCAGCATTACCCAGGGTGTGGGATATGGCTACACCTTC.

The rearrangement joins TRBV19 to TRBJ1-2, with D perhaps matching TRBD1 (5 bases). The CDR3 has 14 amino acids. V was shortened by 2 bases and J by 4 bases, with 11 bases between the two germline ends. CDR1 LNHDA and CDR2 SQIVND come from the germline V gene (reference sequence). CDR3 sequence: CASSITTVTYGYTF. The CDR3 coding sequence is TGTGCCAGTAGTATAACGACAGTGACCTATGGCTACACCTTC. The full variable domain, completed using reference TRBV19 and TRBJ1-2, is DGGITQSPKYLFRKEGQNVTLSCEQNLNHDAMYWYRQDPGQGLRLIYYSQIVNDFQKGDIAEGYSVSREKKESFPLTVTSAQKNPTAFYLCASSITTVTYGYTFGSGTRLTVV.

The J gene is TRBJ1-1, the V gene TRBV28, with D unclear. V lost 6 bases to trimming and J lost 5 bases, with 16 bases between them. This CDR3 comprises 14 residues. The V gene's germline CDR1 is MDHEN and CDR2 SYDVKM. The CDR3 protein is CASSLERRWTEAFF. The CDR3 bases are TGTGCCAGCAGCCTAGAGCGCCGGTGGACTGAAGCTTTCTTT.

This clone has a single count. One junction end disagrees with the germline gene, perhaps due to a read error. The same CDR3 can be traced to other DNA sequences in this sample. CDR3 amino acids: CASSLADTWTEAFF. DNA for the CDR3: TGTGCCAGCAGCTTGGCCGACACGTGGACTGAAGCTTTCTTT. The chain joins TRBV5-1 to TRBJ1-1, with D unresolved. Germline CDR1 is SGHRS and CDR2 is YFSETQ. The CDR3 consists of 14 residues. Filled out from reference TRBV5-1 and TRBJ1-1, the complete variable domain reads KAGVTQTPRYLIKTRGQQVTLSCSPISGHRSVSWYQQTPGQGLQFLFEYFSETQRNKGNFPGRFSGRQFSNSRSEMNVSTLELGDSALYLCASSLADTWTEAFFGQGTRLTVV.